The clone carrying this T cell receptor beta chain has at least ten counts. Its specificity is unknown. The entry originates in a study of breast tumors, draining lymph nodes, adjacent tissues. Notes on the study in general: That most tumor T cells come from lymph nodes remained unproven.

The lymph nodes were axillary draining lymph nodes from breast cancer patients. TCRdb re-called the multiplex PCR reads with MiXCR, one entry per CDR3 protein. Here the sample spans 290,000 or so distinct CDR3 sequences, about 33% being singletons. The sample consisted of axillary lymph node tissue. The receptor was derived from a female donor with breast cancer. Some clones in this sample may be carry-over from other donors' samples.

In DNA, the CDR3 is TGTGCCATCCCTAGCGGGGGATCTAGCACAGATACGCAGTATTTT. Translating it yields CAIPSGGSSTDTQYF. This sequence joins TRBV2 and TRBJ2-3; 10 bases agree with TRBD2. The CDR3 runs 15 residues. The ends lost 10 bases at V and 0 bases at J; junction bases unmatched: 7. Germline CDR1 reads SNHLY; CDR2 reads FYNNEI.